These 2 T cell receptor beta chains were sequenced from one sample in a study of cytomegalovirus exposure and HLA in healthy donors. This PCR relied on a set of 60 Vbeta primers and 13 Jbeta primers. Measured with immunoSEQ multiplex PCR; TCRdb has only the in-frame clones, and not every one. The sample lists around 270,000 clones, 80% occurring once. Sample: PBMCs. These receptors were taken from a girl aged 2 to 10 in good health and CMV-seronegative.

The genes are TRBV10-3 and TRBJ1-1; a weak D match, TRBD1 (6 bases). The V end lost 2 bases, the J end lost 0 bases, and 19 bases lay between the germline ends. Germline V gene lookup returns CDR1 ENHRY and CDR2 SYGVKD. This CDR3 contains 18 residues. As DNA, the CDR3 is TGTGCCATCAGTGAGCCGAATGCCAGGGGCGTAGTGAACACTGAAGCTTTCTTT. Protein product: CAISEPNARGVVNTEAFF.

The V and J genes are TRBV6-1 and TRBJ1-1; D is ambiguous. The length of the CDR3 is 14 residues. The ends were cut back, 0 bases at V and 1 base at J, with 6 bases in the middle. CDR1 and CDR2 (germline): MNHNS, SASEGT. The CDR3 loop is CASSEAGPNTEAFF. CDR3 in DNA: TGTGCCAGCAGTGAAGCTGGCCCGAACACTGAAGCTTTCTTT.